This T cell receptor (beta chain) was sequenced in a study of regulatory T cells in long-lasting Graves disease. Findings and caveats of the study: Study of thyroid tissue was not done, with only peripheral blood studied. Newly diagnosed Graves' patients had higher TCR diversity than persistent ones.

Regarding this clonotype: No antigen is known for it.

Deletions cut 7 bases from V and 6 bases from J, with 17 bases between. CDR1 is MNHEY and CDR2 is SVGEGT in the germline V gene. The CDR3 runs to 14 residues. With iRepertoire HTBI primers and Arm-PCR of CDR3 regions, TCR beta libraries were built. One entry per CDR3 protein, called by TCRdb with MiXCR from the multiplex PCR reads. Altogether about 660,000 distinct CDR3 sequences are present, about 32% being singletons, with the ten largest covering 40% to 50%. Specified time point: persistent/refractory GD, antithyroid drugs over 5 years with positive TRAb. The authors made the TCR library using RNA they extracted from PBMCs. Peripheral blood, roughly 9.2 milliliters per patient, was collected in EDTA tubes.

Sample: peripheral blood mononuclear cells (PBMCs), taken when the disease was refractory, from a patient treated with antithyroid drugs. The receptor was derived from a female donor with Graves disease. The rearrangement links TRBV6-2 or TRBV6-3 to TRBJ2-3; maybe TRBD1 (5 bases). The CDR3 reads CASTPSSRVDTQYF. The CDR3 DNA is TGTGCCAGCACACCATCTTCCAGGGTGGATACGCAGTATTTT.